This TCR beta chain was profiled in a study of molecular identifiers for immune sequencing clone quantification. CDR1 and CDR2 from the germline V gene are MGHRA and YSYEKL. This CDR3 comprises 15 residues. V trimming: 1 base; J trimming: 6 bases; junction bases outside the gene matches: 6. Previously reported methods and listed TCR primers produced the bulk TCR libraries. TCRdb redid the calling of the PCR reads with MiXCR, one entry per CDR3 protein. The sample lists about 320,000 distinct CDR3 sequences, 20% to 25% occurring once. This clonotype has ten or more counts. This rearrangement joins TRBV4-1 to TRBJ1-1, with 9 bases matching TRBD1. The specimen was naive CD8+ T cells from blood, with Jurkat cell RNA spiked in. As to subset: FACS-sorted CD8+CD4-CCR7+CD45RA+ naive T cells. The clonotype was recovered from a human donor in good health. Some libraries in this study had Jurkat cell RNA spiked in. The CDR3 reads CASSQVDRGSAEAFF. Written as DNA, the CDR3 is TGCGCCAGCAGCCAAGTCGACAGGGGGTCGGCTGAAGCTTTCTTT.